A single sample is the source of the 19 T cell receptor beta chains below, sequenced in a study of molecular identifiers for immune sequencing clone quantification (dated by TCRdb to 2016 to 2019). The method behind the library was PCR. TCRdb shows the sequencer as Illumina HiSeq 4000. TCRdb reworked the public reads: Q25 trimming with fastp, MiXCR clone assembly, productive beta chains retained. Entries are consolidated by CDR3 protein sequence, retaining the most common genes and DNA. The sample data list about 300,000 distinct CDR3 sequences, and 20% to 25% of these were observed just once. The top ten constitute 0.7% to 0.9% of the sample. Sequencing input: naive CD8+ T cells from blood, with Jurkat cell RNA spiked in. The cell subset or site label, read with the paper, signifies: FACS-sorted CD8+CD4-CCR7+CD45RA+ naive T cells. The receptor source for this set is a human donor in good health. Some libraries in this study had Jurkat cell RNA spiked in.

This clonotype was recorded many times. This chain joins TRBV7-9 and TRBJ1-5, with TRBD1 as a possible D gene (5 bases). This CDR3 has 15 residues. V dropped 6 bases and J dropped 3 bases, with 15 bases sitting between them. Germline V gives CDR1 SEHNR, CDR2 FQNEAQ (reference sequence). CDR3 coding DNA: TGTGCCAGCAGTCCCGAGGCAGGGTTCAATCAGCCCCAGCATTTT. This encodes CASSPEAGFNQPQHF.

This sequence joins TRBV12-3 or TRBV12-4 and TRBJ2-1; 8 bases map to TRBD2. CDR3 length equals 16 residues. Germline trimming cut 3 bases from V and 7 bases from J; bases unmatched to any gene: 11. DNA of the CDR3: TGTGCCAGCAGTTTTACCGGGAGGGCCCTCGGGAATGAGCAGTTCTTC. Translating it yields CASSFTGRALGNEQFF.

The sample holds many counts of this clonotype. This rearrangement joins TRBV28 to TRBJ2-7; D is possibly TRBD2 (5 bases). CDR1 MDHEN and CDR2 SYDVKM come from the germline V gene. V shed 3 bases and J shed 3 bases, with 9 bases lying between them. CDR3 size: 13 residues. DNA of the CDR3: TGTGCCAGCAGTTTCGAGGGTTACTACGAGCAGTACTTC. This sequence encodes CASSFEGYYEQYF.

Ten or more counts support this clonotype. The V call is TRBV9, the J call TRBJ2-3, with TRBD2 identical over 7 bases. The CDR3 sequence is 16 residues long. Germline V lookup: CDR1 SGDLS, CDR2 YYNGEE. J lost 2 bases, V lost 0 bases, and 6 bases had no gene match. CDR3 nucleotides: TGTGCCAGCAGCGTAGCCCAGCGGGGATACACAGATACGCAGTATTTT. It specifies CASSVAQRGYTDTQYF.

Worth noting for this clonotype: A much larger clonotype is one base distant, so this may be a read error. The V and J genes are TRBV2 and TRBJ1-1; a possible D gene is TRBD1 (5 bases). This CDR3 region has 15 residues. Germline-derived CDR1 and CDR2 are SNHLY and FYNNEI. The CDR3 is CASSEGRGMNAEAFF. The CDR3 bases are TGTGCCAGCAGCGAGGGACGTGGGATGAACGCTGAAGCTTTCTTT. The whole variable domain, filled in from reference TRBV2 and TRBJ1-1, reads EPEVTQTPSHQVTQMGQEVILRCVPISNHLYFYWYRQILGQKVEFLVSFYNNEISEKSEIFDDQFSVERPDGSNFTLKIRSTKLEDSAMYFCASSEGRGMNAEAFFGQGTRLTVV.

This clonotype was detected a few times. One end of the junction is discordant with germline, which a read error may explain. The CDR3 loop is CASGQDRSGTFIALHF. The CDR3 bases are TGTGCCAGCGGCCAAGATCGATCCGGGACCTTTATCGCCCTCCACTTT. The chain employs TRBV3-1 and TRBJ1-6, with a weak D call TRBD1 (5 bases). The CDR3 covers 16 residues. Germline V gene sequence: CDR1 LGHDT, CDR2 YNNKEL (reference sequence).

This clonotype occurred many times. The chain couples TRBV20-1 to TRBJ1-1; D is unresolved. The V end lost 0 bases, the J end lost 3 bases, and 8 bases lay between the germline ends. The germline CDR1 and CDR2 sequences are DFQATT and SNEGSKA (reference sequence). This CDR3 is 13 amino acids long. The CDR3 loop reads CSARDGRYTEAFF. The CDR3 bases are TGCAGTGCTAGAGATGGGAGGTACACTGAAGCTTTCTTT.

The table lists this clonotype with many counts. The CDR3 DNA reads as TGTGCCACGGCCTCCTACGAGCAGTACTTC. It translates to CATASYEQYF. This chain connects TRBV25-1 to TRBJ2-7, with D unclear. Trimming removed 10 bases from V and 0 bases from J, with 4 bases in between. The CDR3 spans 10 residues. The germline V gene has CDR1 MGHDK and CDR2 SYGVNS.

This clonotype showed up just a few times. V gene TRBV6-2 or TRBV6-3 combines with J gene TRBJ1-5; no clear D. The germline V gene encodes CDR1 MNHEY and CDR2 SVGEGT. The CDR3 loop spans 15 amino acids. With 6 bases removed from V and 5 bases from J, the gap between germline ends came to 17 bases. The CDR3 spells CASSPPGSPYQPQHF. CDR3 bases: TGTGCCAGCAGCCCCCCGGGGAGCCCTTATCAGCCCCAGCATTTT.

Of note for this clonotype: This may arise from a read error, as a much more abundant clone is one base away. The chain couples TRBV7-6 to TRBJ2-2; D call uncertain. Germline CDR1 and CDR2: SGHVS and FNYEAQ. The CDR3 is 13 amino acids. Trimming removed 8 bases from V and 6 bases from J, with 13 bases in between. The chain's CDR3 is CASGLEVAGELFF. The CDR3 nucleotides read TGTGCCAGCGGCCTGGAAGTGGCCGGGGAGCTGTTTTTT.

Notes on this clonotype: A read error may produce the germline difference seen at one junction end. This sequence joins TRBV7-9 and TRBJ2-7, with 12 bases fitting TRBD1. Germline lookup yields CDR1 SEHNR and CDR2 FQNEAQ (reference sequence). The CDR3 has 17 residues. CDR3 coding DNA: TGTGCCAGCAGCTTTCCGGGACAGGGGGCGCGAGACTACGAGCAGTGCTTC. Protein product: CASSFPGQGARDYEQCF.

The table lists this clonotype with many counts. Written as DNA, the CDR3 is TGTGCCACCAGTACCGGGACGGAACCAAAAGCTTTCTTT. Its protein product is CATSTGTEPKAFF. The chain recombines TRBV15 with TRBJ1-1, with D tentatively TRBD1 (5 bases). This CDR3 has 13 amino acids. Germline V gene data show CDR1 as LNHNV and CDR2 as YYDKDF (reference sequence). Trimming pared 6 bases from V and 9 bases from J, leaving 17 bases between.

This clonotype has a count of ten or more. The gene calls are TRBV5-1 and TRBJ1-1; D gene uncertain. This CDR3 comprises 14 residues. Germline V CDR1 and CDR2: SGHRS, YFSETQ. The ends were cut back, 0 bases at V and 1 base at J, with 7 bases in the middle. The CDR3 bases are TGCGCCAGCAGCTTGGAACACCAGAACACTGAAGCTTTCTTT. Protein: CASSLEHQNTEAFF.

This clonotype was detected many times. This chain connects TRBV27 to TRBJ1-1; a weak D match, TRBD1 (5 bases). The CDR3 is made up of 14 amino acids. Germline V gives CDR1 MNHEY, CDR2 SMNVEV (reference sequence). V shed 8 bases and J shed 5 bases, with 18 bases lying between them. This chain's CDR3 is CASQPGSGLTEAFF. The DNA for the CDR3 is TGTGCCAGCCAACCCGGGTCAGGGTTAACTGAAGCTTTCTTT.

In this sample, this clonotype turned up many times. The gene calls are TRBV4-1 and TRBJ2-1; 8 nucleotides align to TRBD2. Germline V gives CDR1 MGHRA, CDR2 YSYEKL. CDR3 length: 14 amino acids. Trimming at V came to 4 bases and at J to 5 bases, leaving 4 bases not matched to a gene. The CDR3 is CASSLTGGNNEQFF. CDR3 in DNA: TGCGCCAGCAGCCTCACGGGAGGGAACAATGAGCAGTTCTTC.

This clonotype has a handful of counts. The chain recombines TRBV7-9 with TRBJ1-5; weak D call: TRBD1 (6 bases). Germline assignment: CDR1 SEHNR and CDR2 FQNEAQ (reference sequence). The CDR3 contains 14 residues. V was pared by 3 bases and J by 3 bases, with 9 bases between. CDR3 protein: CASSFAGANQPQHF. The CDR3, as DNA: TGTGCCAGCAGCTTCGCAGGGGCCAATCAGCCCCAGCATTTT.

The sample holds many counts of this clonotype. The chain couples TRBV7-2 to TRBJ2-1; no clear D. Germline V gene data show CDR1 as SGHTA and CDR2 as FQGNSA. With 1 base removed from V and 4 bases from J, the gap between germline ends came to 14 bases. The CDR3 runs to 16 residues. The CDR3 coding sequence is TGTGCCAGCAGCTTAGATAGATTCCCAGGTTACAATGAGCAGTTCTTC. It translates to CASSLDRFPGYNEQFF.

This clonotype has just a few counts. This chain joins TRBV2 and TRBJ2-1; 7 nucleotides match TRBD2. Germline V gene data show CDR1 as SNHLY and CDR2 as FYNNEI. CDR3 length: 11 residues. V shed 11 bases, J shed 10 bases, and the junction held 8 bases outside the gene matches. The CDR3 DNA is TGTGCCCCCCGGAGGGGAGGGGAGCAGTTCTTC. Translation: CAPRRGGEQFF.

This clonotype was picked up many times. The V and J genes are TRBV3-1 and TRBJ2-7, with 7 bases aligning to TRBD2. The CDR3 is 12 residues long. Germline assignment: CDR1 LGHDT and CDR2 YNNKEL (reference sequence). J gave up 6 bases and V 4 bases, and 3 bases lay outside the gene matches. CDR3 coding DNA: TGTGCCAGCAGCCCCCCGGGGGGCGAGCAGTACTTC. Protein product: CASSPPGGEQYF.